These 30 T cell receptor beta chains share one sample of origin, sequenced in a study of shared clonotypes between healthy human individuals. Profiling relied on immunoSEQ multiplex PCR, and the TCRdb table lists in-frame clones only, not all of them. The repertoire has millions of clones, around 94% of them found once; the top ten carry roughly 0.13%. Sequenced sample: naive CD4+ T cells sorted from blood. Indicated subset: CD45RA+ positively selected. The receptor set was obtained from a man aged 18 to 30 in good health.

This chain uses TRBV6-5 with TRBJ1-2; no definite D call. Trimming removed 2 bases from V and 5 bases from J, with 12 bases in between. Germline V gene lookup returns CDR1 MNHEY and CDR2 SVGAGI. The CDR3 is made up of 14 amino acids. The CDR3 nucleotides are TGTGCCAGCAGTTACGCCGACGGATTATATGGCTACACCTTC. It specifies CASSYADGLYGYTF.

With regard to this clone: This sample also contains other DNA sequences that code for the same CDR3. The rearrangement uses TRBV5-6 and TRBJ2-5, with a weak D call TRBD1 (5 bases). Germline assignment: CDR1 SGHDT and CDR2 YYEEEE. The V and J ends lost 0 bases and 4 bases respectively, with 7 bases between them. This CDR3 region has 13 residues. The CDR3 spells CASSLGRAETQYF. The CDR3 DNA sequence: TGTGCCAGCAGCTTGGGCAGGGCAGAGACCCAGTACTTC.

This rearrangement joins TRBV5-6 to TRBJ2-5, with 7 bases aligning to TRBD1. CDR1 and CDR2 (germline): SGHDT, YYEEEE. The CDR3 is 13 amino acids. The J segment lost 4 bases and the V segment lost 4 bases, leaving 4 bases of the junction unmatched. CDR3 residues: CASSPRTGETQYF. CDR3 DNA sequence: TGTGCCAGCAGCCCGCGGACAGGAGAGACCCAGTACTTC.

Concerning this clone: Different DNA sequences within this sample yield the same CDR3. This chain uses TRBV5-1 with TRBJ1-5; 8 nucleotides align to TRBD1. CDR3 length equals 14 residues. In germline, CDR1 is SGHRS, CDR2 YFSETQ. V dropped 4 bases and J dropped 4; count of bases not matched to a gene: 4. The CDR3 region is CASSTGQGNQPQHF. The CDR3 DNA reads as TGCGCCAGCAGCACTGGACAGGGAAATCAGCCCCAGCATTTT.

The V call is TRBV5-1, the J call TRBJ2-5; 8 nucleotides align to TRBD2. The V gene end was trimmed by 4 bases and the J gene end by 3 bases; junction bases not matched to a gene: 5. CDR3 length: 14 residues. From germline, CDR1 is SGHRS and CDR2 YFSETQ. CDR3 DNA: TGCGCCAGCAGCACGGGACTAGTGGAAGAGACCCAGTACTTC. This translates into CASSTGLVEETQYF.

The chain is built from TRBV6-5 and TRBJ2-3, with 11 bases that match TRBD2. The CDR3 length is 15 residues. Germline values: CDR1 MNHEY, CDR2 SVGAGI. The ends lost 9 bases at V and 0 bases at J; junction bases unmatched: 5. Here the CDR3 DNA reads TGTGCCAGGGAAGGGACTAGCGGAAGCACAGATACGCAGTATTTT. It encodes CAREGTSGSTDTQYF.

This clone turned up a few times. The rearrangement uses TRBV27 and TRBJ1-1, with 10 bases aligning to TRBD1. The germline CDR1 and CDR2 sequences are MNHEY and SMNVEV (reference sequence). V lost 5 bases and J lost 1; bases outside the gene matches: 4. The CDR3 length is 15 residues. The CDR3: CASSPRDRGNTEAFF. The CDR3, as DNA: TGTGCCAGCAGTCCGCGGGACAGGGGGAACACTGAAGCTTTCTTT.

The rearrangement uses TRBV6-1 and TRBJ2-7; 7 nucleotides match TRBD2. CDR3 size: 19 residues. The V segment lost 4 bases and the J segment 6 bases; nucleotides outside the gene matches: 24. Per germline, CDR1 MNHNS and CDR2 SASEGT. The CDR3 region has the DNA TGTGCCAGCAGTGCCGGACTCGGTGGTCGTGCGGGAGCAGGCCTCGAGCAGTACTTC. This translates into CASSAGLGGRAGAGLEQYF.

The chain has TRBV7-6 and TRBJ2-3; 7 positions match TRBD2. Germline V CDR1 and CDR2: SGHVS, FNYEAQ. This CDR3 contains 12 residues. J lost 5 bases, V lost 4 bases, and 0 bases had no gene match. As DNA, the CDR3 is TGTGCCAGCAGCTCGGGAGGAGATACGCAGTATTTT. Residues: CASSSGGDTQYF.

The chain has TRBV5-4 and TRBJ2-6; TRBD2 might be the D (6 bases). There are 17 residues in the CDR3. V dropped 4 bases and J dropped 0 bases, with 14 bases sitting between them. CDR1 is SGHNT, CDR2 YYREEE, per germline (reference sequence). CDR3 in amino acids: CASSRMGLNSGANVLTF. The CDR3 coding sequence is TGTGCCAGCAGCCGGATGGGACTCAACTCTGGGGCCAACGTCCTGACTTTC.

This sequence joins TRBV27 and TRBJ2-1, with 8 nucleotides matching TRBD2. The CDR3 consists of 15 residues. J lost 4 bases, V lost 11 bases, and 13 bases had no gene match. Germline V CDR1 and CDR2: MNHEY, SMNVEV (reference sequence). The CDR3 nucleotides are TGTGCCTCCTCTTCTTCCCGGGAGGGGTACAATGAGCAGTTCTTC. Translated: CASSSSREGYNEQFF.

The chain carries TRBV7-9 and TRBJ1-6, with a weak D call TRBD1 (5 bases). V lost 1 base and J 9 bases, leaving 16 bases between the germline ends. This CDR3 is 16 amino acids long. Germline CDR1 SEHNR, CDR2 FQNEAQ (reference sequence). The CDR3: CASSLGSSGVLSPLHF. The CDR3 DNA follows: TGTGCCAGCAGCTTAGGATCTTCGGGGGTCCTTTCACCCCTCCACTTT.

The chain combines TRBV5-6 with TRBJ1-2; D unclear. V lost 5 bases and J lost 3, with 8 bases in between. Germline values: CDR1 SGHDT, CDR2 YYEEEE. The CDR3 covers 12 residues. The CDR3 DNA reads TGTGCCAGCAGGGGTTGGGACTATGGCTACACCTTC. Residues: CASRGWDYGYTF.

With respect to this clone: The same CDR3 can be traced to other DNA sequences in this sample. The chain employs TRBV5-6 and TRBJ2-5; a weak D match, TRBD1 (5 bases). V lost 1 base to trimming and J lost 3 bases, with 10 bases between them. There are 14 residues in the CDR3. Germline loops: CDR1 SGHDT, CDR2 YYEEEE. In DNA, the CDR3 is TGTGCCAGCAGCTTGAGTGGCAGGGAAGAGACCCAGTACTTC. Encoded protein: CASSLSGREETQYF.

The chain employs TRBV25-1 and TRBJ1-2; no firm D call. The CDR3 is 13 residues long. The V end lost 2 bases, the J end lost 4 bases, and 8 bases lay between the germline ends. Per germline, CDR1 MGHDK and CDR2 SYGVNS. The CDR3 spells CASSEPGSYGYTF. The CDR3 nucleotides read TGTGCCAGCAGTGAACCAGGATCCTATGGCTACACCTTC.

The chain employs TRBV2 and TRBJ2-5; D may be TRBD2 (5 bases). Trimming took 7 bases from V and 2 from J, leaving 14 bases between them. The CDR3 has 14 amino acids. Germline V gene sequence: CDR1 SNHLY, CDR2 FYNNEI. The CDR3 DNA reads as TGTGCCAGCATCAATGGACGGGGACAAGAGACCCAGTACTTC. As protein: CASINGRGQETQYF.

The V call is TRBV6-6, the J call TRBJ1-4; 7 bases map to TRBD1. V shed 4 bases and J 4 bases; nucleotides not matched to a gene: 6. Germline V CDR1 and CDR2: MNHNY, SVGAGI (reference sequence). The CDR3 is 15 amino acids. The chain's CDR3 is CASSSPGTDNEKLFF. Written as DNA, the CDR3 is TGTGCCAGCAGTTCCCCCGGGACAGATAATGAAAAACTGTTTTTT.

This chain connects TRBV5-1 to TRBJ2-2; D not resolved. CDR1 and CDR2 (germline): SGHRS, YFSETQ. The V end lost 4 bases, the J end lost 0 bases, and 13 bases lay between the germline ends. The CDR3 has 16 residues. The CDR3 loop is CASSPTGPPNTGELFF. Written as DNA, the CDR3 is TGCGCCAGCAGCCCGACCGGACCCCCGAACACCGGGGAGCTGTTTTTT.

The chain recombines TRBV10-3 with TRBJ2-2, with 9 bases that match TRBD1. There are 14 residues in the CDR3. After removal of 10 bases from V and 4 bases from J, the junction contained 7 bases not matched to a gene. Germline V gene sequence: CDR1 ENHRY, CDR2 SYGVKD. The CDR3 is CATKTGGITGELFF. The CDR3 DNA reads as TGTGCCACCAAGACAGGGGGGATCACCGGGGAGCTGTTTTTT.

The CDR3 loop reads CASSLGADSYEQYF. The CDR3 nucleotides read TGTGCCAGCAGCTTGGGGGCAGACTCCTACGAGCAGTACTTC. The chain links TRBV5-4 to TRBJ2-7, with unresolved D. Per germline, CDR1 SGHNT and CDR2 YYREEE (reference sequence). The CDR3 sequence is 14 residues long. Between the trimmed V and J ends, which lost 0 bases and 0 bases, there was a span of 7 bases.

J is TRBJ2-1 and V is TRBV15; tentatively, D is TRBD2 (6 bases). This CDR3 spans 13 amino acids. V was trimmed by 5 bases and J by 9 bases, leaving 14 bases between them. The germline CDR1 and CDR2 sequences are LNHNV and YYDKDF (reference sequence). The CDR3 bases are TGTGCCACCAGCGGTTCTAGCGTTGGTGAGCAGTTCTTC. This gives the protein CATSGSSVGEQFF.

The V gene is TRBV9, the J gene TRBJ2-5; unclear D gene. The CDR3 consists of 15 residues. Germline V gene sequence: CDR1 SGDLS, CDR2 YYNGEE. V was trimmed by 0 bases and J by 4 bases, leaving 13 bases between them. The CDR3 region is CASSVGHSNLETQYF. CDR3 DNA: TGTGCCAGCAGCGTAGGCCACAGTAACTTAGAGACCCAGTACTTC.

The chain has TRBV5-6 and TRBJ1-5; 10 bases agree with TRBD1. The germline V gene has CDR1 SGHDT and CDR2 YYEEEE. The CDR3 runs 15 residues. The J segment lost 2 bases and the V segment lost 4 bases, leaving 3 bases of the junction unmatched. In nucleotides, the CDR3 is TGTGCCAGCAGCCCCGGGACAGGGGGCAATCAGCCCCAGCATTTT. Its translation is CASSPGTGGNQPQHF.

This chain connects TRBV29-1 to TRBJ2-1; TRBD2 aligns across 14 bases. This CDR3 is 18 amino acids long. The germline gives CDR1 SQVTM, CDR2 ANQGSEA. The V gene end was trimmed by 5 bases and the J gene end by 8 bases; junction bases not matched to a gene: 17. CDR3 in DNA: TGCAGCGTTCTACGCACCAAGTCCGGGACTAGCGGGAGCCATGAGCAGTTCTTC. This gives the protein CSVLRTKSGTSGSHEQFF.

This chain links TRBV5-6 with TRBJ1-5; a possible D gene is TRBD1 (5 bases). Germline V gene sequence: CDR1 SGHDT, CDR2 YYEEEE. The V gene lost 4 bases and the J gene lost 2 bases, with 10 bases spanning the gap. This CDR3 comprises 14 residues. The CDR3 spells CASSQWGGNQPQHF. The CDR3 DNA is TGTGCCAGCAGCCAATGGGGGGGCAATCAGCCCCAGCATTTT.

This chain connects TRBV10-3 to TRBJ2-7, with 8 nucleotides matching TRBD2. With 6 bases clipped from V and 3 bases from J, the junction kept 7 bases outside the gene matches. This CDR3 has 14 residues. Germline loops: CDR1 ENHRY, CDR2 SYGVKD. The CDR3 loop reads CAISANGGGYEQYF. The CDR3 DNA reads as TGTGCCATCAGCGCCAACGGGGGGGGCTACGAGCAGTACTTC.

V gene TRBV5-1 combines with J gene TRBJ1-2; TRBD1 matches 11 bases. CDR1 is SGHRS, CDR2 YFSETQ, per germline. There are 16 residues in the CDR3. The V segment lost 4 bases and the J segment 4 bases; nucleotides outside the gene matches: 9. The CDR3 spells CASSRLGQGEGYGYTF. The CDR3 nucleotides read TGCGCCAGCAGCCGCCTGGGACAGGGGGAGGGCTATGGCTACACCTTC.

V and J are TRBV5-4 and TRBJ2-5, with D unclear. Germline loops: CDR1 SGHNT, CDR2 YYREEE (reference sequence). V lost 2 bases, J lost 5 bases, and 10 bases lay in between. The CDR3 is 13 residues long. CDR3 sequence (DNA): TGTGCCAGCAGCTTCTGGGGATCGGAGACCCAGTACTTC. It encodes CASSFWGSETQYF.

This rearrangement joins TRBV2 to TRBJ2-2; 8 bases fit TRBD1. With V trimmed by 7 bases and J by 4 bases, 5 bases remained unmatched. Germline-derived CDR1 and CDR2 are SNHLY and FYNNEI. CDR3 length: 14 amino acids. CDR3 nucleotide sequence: TGTGCCAGCAAAGGACAGGGAGGCACCGGGGAGCTGTTTTTT. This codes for CASKGQGGTGELFF.

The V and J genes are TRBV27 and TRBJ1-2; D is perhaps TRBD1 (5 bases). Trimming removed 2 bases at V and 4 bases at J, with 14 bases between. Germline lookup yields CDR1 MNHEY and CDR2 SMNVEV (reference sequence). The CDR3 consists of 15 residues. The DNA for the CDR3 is TGTGCCAGCAGTTTAGAACCCGGGACGGGCTATGGCTACACCTTC. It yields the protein CASSLEPGTGYGYTF.